One T cell receptor (beta chain) is described in this entry. What it binds is unknown. Being one base from a much bigger clone, this may be a read error. These data originate in a study of tumor-infiltrating lymphocytes in primary liver carcinoma. Study-level results: Appearing in all five tumor regions was true of only about 7.5-24% of top clones. Tumors and blood were compared for top-250-clone fraction, and tumors had the significantly higher value (p = 0.039).

CDR1 and CDR2 (germline): MDHEN, SYDVKM. The CDR3 sequence is 15 residues long. V was shortened by 6 bases and J by 4 bases, with 19 bases between the two germline ends. A constant-region primer served to make TCR beta cDNA from approximately 490 ng total RNA. Investigators got TCR beta libraries out of three nested multiplex PCR rounds, done with slightly modified ARM-PCR. Each of the first two PCR rounds ran approximately 9 cycles with TRBV1-TRBV30 forward and C-beta reverse primers. Via MiXCR, TCRdb re-called the multiplex PCR reads, giving one row per CDR3 protein. The table has 90,000 to 110,000 distinct CDR3 sequences, around 84% seen once. From unsorted bulk tissue weighing about 20-33 mg, DNA and RNA were co-extracted.

The chain links TRBV28 to TRBJ2-7; D remains unclear. The sequenced sample consisted of liver tumor tissue from sampling region 3. Noted subset: tumor region T3, left-lateral pole. The receptor was isolated from a man aged 35-49 years with primary liver carcinoma and hepatitis B virus infection. CDR3 sequence: CASRPGSGVRYEQYF. DNA for the CDR3: TGTGCCAGCAGGCCGGGTAGTGGGGTGCGGTACGAGCAGTACTTC.